These T cell receptor beta chains were read from a single sample in a study of T cells in Graves' hyperthyroidism and ophthalmopathy. From the multiplex PCR reads, TCRdb called clonotypes with MiXCR, one entry per CDR3 protein. The table has roughly 510,000 distinct CDR3 sequences, approximately 49% seen once. Sequences were obtained from peripheral blood or thyroid tissue (not recorded which). These receptor sequences come from an adult woman with Graves' disease, either hyperthyroidism or ophthalmopathy (not recorded which). CDR3s include the opening cysteine and the closing phenylalanine or tryptophan. D genes are given only for firm matches. Size tells how often a clone was seen (once, few, many) or the class of an expanded clone, and some rows leave it out.

V	size	J	D	CDR3	DNA
TRBV10-3	NA	TRBJ2-7	TRBD2	CAIRKTSGGTYEQYF	TGTGCCATCAGGAAGACTAGCGGAGGAACCTACGAGCAGTACTTC
TRBV29-1	NA	TRBJ2-1	NA	CSVEADGSYNEQFF	TGCAGCGTTGAAGCGGACGGGTCATACAATGAGCAGTTCTTC
TRBV9	NA	TRBJ2-7	NA	CASSQTRGGEQYF	TGTGCCAGCAGTCAGACTAGGGGTGGCGAGCAGTACTTC
TRBV7-9	NA	TRBJ2-7	NA	CASSHRDTGEQYF	TGTGCCAGCAGCCACCGGGACACAGGCGAGCAGTACTTC
TRBV20-1	many	TRBJ1-2	NA	CSAWGNGYTF	TGCAGTGCTTGGGGGAATGGCTACACCTTC
TRBV7-6	few	TRBJ2-5	NA	CASNDPGGRTSQETQYF	TGTGCCAGCAACGATCCGGGGGGCAGGACCTCCCAAGAGACCCAGTACTTC
TRBV10-3	few	TRBJ1-2	NA	CAISESPVYGYTF	TGTGCCATCAGTGAGTCACCGGTCTATGGCTACACCTTC
TRBV14	NA	TRBJ1-2	NA	CASSQGTVHTF	TGTGCCAGCAGCCAAGGCACAGTGCACACCTTC
TRBV11-2	few	TRBJ2-2	NA	CASSPLARLGTGELFF	TGTGCCAGCAGCCCACTGGCCAGGTTGGGCACCGGGGAGCTGTTTTTT
TRBV15	NA	TRBJ1-4	NA	CATSTTGYGASEKLFF	TGTGCCACCAGCACAACAGGATATGGGGCTAGTGAAAAACTGTTTTTT
TRBV6-5	many	TRBJ1-1	NA	CASSNRVMNTEAFF	TGTGCCAGCAGCAACAGGGTCATGAACACTGAAGCTTTCTTT
TRBV10-3	NA	TRBJ2-5	NA	CANQPGRAETQYF	TGTGCCAACCAGCCCGGGAGAGCGGAGACCCAGTACTTC
TRBV20-1	many	TRBJ1-5	NA	CSASHRVVDQPQHF	TGCAGTGCTAGTCACAGGGTGGTGGATCAGCCCCAGCATTTT